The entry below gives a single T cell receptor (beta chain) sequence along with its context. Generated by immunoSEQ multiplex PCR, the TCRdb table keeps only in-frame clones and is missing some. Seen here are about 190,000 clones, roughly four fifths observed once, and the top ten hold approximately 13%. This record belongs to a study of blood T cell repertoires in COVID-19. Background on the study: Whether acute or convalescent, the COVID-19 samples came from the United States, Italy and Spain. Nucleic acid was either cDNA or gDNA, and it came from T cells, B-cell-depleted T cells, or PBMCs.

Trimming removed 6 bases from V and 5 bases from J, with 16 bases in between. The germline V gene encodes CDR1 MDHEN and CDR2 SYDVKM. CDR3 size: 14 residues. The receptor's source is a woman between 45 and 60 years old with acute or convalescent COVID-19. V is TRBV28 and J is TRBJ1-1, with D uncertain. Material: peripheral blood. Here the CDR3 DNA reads TGTGCCAGCAGACCACCGTCAGGTCGTACTGAAGCTTTCTTT. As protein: CASRPPSGRTEAFF.